This T cell receptor (beta chain) comes out of a study of identifying expanded T cells in peripheral blood. Findings and caveats of the study: Roughly two-week clone count variance significantly increased as total template count grew.

This CDR3 is built from 15 residues. The V end was cut by 4 bases, the J end by 1 base, with 13 bases between. Per the germline V gene, CDR1 is LGHNA and CDR2 is YNFKEQ. As regards this clone: Its cognate antigen is unknown.

Collection occurred without any documented infections or immune events in donors. Assay: immunoSEQ multiplex PCR; the TCRdb copy retains only in-frame clones and omits some. Here the sample spans 90,000 to 95,000 clones, nearly 90% being singletons. This rearrangement joins TRBV4-2 to TRBJ1-1; the D is unclear. The source of this sequence is a person aged 18 to 75 in good health. Sequences were obtained from blood. The CDR3 is CASSPGPASNTEAFF. In DNA, the CDR3 is TGTGCCAGCAGCCCGGGTCCCGCCTCGAACACTGAAGCTTTCTTT.